The present TCR beta chain was sequenced within a study of T cells after yellow fever vaccination. Across the study: Researchers used SMART-Seq v4 Ultra Low Input to prepare fractions that had low cell numbers.

Conversion of TCR transcripts into cDNA relied on 5'RACE template switching, which added a universal primer site and UMIs. TCRdb fed the 5' RACE reads into MiXCR, producing one record per CDR3 protein. The sample holds approximately 580,000 distinct CDR3 sequences, less than 20% seen once. This specimen was PBMCs, taken 5 days after the first yellow fever vaccination. This TCR was recovered from a man between 18 and 35 years old who received the YFV17D yellow fever vaccine.

The CDR3 is CASSVWDNQETQYF. CDR3 sequence (DNA): TGTGCCAGCAGCGTTTGGGACAATCAAGAGACCCAGTACTTC. This chain links TRBV9 with TRBJ2-5; a possible D gene is TRBD1 (6 bases). The germline V and J ends were trimmed by 2 bases and 2 bases, with 10 bases remaining between them. The germline V gene has CDR1 SGDLS and CDR2 YYNGEE. The CDR3 totals 14 residues.